These T cell receptor beta chains were read from a single sample in a study of sequential checkpoint blockade in melanoma. Assay: immunoSEQ multiplex PCR; the TCRdb copy retains only in-frame clones and omits some. The sample lists about 35,000 clones, 70% to 90% occurring once. The sample consisted of CD8+ T cells sorted from blood (inferred from file names), taken from a patient given nivolumab and ipilimumab in sequence. The receptors shown here come from a human donor with melanoma. Each CDR3 is given with its conserved first and last residue. D genes are given only for firm matches. Clone size is given for some rows only: seen once, a few or many times, or a class if the clone is expanded.

>TRBJ2-3|TRBV4-2|.|.
TGTGCCAGCAGCCAAGAAGCGCAAAGCACAGATACGCAGTATTTT
CASSQEAQSTDTQYF
>TRBJ2-3|TRBV28|few|.
TGTGCCAGCAGTTTTCTTAGCGGCACAGATACGCAGTATTTT
CASSFLSGTDTQYF
>TRBJ1-3|TRBV28|few|.
TGTGCCAGCAGTTTGCGGTTCGACACCATATATTTT
CASSLRFDTIYF
>TRBJ2-7|TRBV5-4|.|.
TGTGCCAGCAGCTTGGGCAGGGAATCCTACGAGCAGTACTTC
CASSLGRESYEQYF
>TRBJ2-2|TRBV5-8|.|TRBD2
TGTGCCAGCAGCTTAGAAGGACTAGCCTCGCCTTACACCGGGGAGCTGTTTTTT
CASSLEGLASPYTGELFF
>TRBJ1-6|TRBV6-5|.|.
TGTGCCAGCAGCTTATCCGAGGGGGATTCACCTCTCCACTTT
CASSLSEGDSPLHF
>TRBJ2-7|TRBV5-4|.|TRBD2
TGTGCCAGCAGCTTGTGGAGCGGGGGGGCGGATGAGCAGTACTTC
CASSLWSGGADEQYF
>TRBJ2-2|TRBV28|.|.
TGTGCCAGCAGTTTGCAGGCTACCGGGGAGCTGTTTTTT
CASSLQATGELFF
>TRBJ2-3|TRBV27|.|TRBD2
TGTGCCAGCAGTTTCGGACTAGCTATTCCAGATACGCAGTATTTT
CASSFGLAIPDTQYF
>TRBJ2-3|TRBV10-1|.|TRBD2
TGCGCCAGCAGCGGACTAGCGGGAGAGCAGACGCAGTATTTT
CASSGLAGEQTQYF
>TRBJ2-7|TRBV28|.|.
TGTGCCAGCAGTTCCCGGGACACCTCCCGGTCCTACGAGCAGTACTTC
CASSSRDTSRSYEQYF
>TRBJ2-7|TRBV2|few|TRBD1
TGTGCCAGCAGTTTCACCCAGGGACAGGGGGCGTCGGGCGAGCAGTACTTC
CASSFTQGQGASGEQYF
>TRBJ2-7|TRBV6-1|.|.
TGTGCCAGCACAGACACCCACGAGCAGTACTTC
CASTDTHEQYF
>TRBJ2-1|TRBV19|.|.
TGTGCCAGTAGTATGTCTAAGTGGTACGGCAGCCGGGACAATGAGCAGTTCTTC
CASSMSKWYGSRDNEQFF
>TRBJ2-1|TRBV27|.|.
TGTGCCAGCAGTTTCCGCCGGGTATCTTCCTACAATGAGCAGTTCTTC
CASSFRRVSSYNEQFF
>TRBJ2-5|TRBV9|.|TRBD2
TGTGCCAGCAGCGTCAGCGGGAGCGAAGAGACCCAGTACTTC
CASSVSGSEETQYF
>TRBJ2-3|TRBV29-1|.|.
TGCAGCGTTGTCTATCTAGGCAGGGTGACCACAGATACGCAGTATTTT
CSVVYLGRVTTDTQYF
>TRBJ1-5|TRBV2|.|TRBD1
TGTGCCAGCAAACAGGGGGAAAATCAGCCCCAGCATTTT
CASKQGENQPQHF
>TRBJ1-2|TRBV19|.|.
TGTGCCAGTAGTAGTAAGGGGTCAGGGAATGGCTACACCTTC
CASSSKGSGNGYTF
>TRBJ1-5|TRBV7-8|.|.
TGTGCCAGCAGCTTATACGGTTTCGGTAATCAGCCCCAGCATTTT
CASSLYGFGNQPQHF
>TRBJ2-7|TRBV6-5|.|.
TGTGCCAGCCAGGTGGGGGGAGACTACGAGCAGTACTTC
CASQVGGDYEQYF
>TRBJ2-1|TRBV27|.|TRBD2
TGTGCCAGCAGTTTATCTAGCGGGCTATACAATGAGCAGTTCTTC
CASSLSSGLYNEQFF
>TRBJ2-7|TRBV27|.|TRBD1
TGTGCCAGCAGTTTATGGACAGGGGGGTTCTACGAGCAGTACTTC
CASSLWTGGFYEQYF
>TRBJ2-7|TRBV10-3|.|.
TGTGCCATCAGTGAGTTGGGCCCCGTCAACGAGCAGTACTTC
CAISELGPVNEQYF
>TRBJ2-3|TRBV5-4|.|TRBD2
TGTGCCAGCAGCCCTCGGACTAGCGGGAGGGAGACAGATACGCAGTATTTT
CASSPRTSGRETDTQYF
>TRBJ2-5|TRBV5-1|.|TRBD1
TGCGCCAGCAGCACCTGGGACAGCCAAGAGACCCAGTACTTC
CASSTWDSQETQYF
>TRBJ2-7|TRBV5-1|.|.
TGCGCCAGCAGCTGGGGGGCGGGAGCTTCCTACGAGCAGTACTTC
CASSWGAGASYEQYF
>TRBJ2-7|TRBV19|medium-sized|.
TGTGCCAGTAGTATGGGGCAGGAGACCTACGAGCAGTACTTC
CASSMGQETYEQYF
>TRBJ2-5|TRBV4-1|few|TRBD1
TGCGCCAGCAGCCAAGGGGGACAGGGAAGATGGGAGACCCAGTACTTC
CASSQGGQGRWETQYF
>TRBJ2-1|TRBV5-1|.|TRBD1
TGCGCCAGCAGCTTGCTCCGACAGGGGACCTACAATGAGCAGTTCTTC
CASSLLRQGTYNEQFF
>TRBJ2-7|TRBV11-2|.|TRBD2
TGTGCCAGCAGCTCGCCCGACGAGAGCGGGAGTCTCTTCTTTGACGAGCAGTACTTC
CASSSPDESGSLFFDEQYF
>TRBJ2-1|TRBV5-1|.|TRBD1
TGCGCCAGCAGCTTGACCGGGACAGGGGGTTCGAGCTCCTACAATGAGCAGTTCTTC
CASSLTGTGGSSSYNEQFF
>TRBJ2-1|TRBV9|.|.
TGTGCCAGCAGTATGTACAATGAGCAGTTCTTC
CASSMYNEQFF
>TRBJ2-7|TRBV27|.|.
TGTGCCAGCAGTTTATCCCCCGACAGGTTTGCCTACGAGCAGTACTTC
CASSLSPDRFAYEQYF
>TRBJ1-4|TRBV4-1|.|.
TGCGCCAGCAGCCAAGGGGCAGGTCCAACTAATGAAAAACTGTTTTTT
CASSQGAGPTNEKLFF
>TRBJ2-4|TRBV2|few|TRBD1
TGTGCCAGCAGTGGCGGGGACAGGGCTTACTTC
CASSGGDRAYF
>TRBJ2-7|TRBV5-1|.|.
TGCGCCAGCAGTCAATACGGGGACACAACTTACGAGCAGTACTTC
CASSQYGDTTYEQYF
>TRBJ2-7|TRBV19|few|TRBD2
TGTGCCAGTAGTCCCGGGACTAGCGGAGGAGGGTACGAGCAGTACTTC
CASSPGTSGGGYEQYF
>TRBJ1-5|TRBV27|once|TRBD1
TGTGCCAGCAGCGGGACAGCAAATCAGCCCCAGCATTTT
CASSGTANQPQHF
>TRBJ1-1|TRBV5-1|once|TRBD1
TGCGCCAGCTGGACTGGGACAGGGGGAGAAGCTTTCTTT
CASWTGTGGEAFF